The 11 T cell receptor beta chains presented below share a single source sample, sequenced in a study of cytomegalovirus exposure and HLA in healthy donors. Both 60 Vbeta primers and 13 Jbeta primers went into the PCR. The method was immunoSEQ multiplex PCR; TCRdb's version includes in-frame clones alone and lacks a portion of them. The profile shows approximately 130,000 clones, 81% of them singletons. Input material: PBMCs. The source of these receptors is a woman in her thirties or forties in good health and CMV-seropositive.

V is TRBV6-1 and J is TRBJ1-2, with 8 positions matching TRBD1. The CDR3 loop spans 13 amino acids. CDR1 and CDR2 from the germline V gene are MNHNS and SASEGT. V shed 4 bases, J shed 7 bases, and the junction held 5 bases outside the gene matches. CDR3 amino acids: CASSGGTGCGYTF. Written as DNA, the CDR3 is TGTGCCAGCAGTGGGGGGACAGGTTGTGGCTACACCTTC.

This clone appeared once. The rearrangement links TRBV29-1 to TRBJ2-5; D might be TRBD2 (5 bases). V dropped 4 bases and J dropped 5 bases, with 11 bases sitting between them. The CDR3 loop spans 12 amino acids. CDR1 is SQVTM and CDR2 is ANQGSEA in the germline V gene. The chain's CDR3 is CSVVSEMETQYF. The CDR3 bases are TGCAGCGTTGTTAGCGAAATGGAGACCCAGTACTTC.

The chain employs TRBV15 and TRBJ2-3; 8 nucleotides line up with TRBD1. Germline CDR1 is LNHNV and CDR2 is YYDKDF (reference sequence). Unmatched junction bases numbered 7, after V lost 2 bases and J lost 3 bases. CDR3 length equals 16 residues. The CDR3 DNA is TGTGCCACCAGCAGAACCACAGGGGGTGGAACAGATACGCAGTATTTT. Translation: CATSRTTGGGTDTQYF.

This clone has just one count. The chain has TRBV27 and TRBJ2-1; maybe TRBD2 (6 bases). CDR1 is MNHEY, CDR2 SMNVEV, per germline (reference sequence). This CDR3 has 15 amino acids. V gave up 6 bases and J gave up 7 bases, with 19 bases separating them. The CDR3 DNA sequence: TGTGCCAGCAGCCAAGTCCGGGAGTTGGGTAATGAGCAGTTCTTC. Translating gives CASSQVRELGNEQFF.

CDR3 sequence (DNA): TGTGCCAGCAGCGTAGGACCGGGACAGAGCTCTGGGGCCAACGTCCTGACTTTC. It translates to CASSVGPGQSSGANVLTF. The chain joins TRBV9 to TRBJ2-6; 7 positions match TRBD1. The CDR3 sequence is 18 residues long. Germline loops: CDR1 SGDLS, CDR2 YYNGEE. Germline trimming cut 0 bases from V and 0 bases from J; bases unmatched to any gene: 6.

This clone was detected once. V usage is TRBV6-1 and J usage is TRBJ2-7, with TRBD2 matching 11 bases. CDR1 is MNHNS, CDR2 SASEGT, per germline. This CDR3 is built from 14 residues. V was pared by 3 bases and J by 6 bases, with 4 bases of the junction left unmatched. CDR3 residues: CASSDLAGGSEQYF. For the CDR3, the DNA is TGTGCCAGCAGTGATCTAGCGGGGGGTTCCGAGCAGTACTTC.

The CDR3 reads CASSPAGTQIYGYTF. CDR3 nucleotides: TGTGCCAGCAGTCCCGCCGGGACACAGATCTATGGCTACACCTTC. V usage is TRBV2 and J usage is TRBJ1-2, with a weak D call TRBD1 (6 bases). The V gene lost 5 bases and the J gene lost 4 bases, with 17 bases spanning the gap. The CDR3 has 15 amino acids. Germline V lookup: CDR1 SNHLY, CDR2 FYNNEI.

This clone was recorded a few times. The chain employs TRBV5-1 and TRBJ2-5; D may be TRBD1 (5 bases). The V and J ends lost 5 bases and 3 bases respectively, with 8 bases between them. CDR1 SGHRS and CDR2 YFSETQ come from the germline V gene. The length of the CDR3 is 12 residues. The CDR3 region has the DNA TGCGCCAGCAGGGACACAGAAGAGACCCAGTACTTC. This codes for CASRDTEETQYF.

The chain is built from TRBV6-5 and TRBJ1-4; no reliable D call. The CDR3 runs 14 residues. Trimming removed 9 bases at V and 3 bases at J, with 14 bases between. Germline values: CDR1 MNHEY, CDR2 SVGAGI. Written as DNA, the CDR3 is TGTGCCAGTTCCCGACAAACGTCTAATGAAAAACTGTTTTTT. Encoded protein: CASSRQTSNEKLFF.

In DNA form, the CDR3 reads TGTGCCAGTAGTATAAGATCCTTGGGACTTAATAGCAATCAGCCCCAGCATTTT. Protein sequence: CASSIRSLGLNSNQPQHF. The rearrangement joins TRBV19 to TRBJ1-5, with D perhaps matching TRBD1 (5 bases). CDR1 is LNHDA and CDR2 is SQIVND in the germline V gene (reference sequence). The CDR3 sequence is 18 residues long. With 2 bases removed from V and 0 bases from J, the gap between germline ends came to 17 bases.

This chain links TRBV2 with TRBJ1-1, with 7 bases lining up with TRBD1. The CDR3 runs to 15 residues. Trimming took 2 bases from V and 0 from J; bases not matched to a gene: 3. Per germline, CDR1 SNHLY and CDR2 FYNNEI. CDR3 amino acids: CASSELQGLNTEAFF. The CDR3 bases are TGTGCCAGCAGTGAACTACAGGGGTTGAACACTGAAGCTTTCTTT.